The sequence of this TCR beta chain was determined in a study of CD8+ T cells in alopecia areata. cDNA reverse transcribed from extracted RNA served as the sequencing template. Profiling relied on immunoSEQ multiplex PCR, and the TCRdb table lists in-frame clones only, not all of them. The sample has approximately 130,000 clones, 61% seen once. This CDR3 is 15 amino acids long. The V end was cut by 3 bases, the J end by 6 bases, with 17 bases between. From germline, CDR1 is SGHDT and CDR2 YYEEEE. Specified treatment: oral pan-JAK inhibitor, 5-10 mg twice daily. The starting material was CD4+ T cells sorted from blood, obtained at week 4, from a patient treated with tofacitinib. This clonotype originated in a human donor with alopecia areata. The rearrangement links TRBV5-6 to TRBJ2-3, with a tentative D call TRBD1 (6 bases). CDR3 nucleotide sequence: TGTGCCAGCAGCTCTTCGGACAGTCGGAGGGATACGCAGTATTTT. Protein: CASSSSDSRRDTQYF.